The rows below give T cell receptor beta chains drawn from one sample of a study of T cell repertoires in cytomegalovirus infection. A single record per CDR3 protein comes from TCRdb applying MiXCR to the reads. There are about 130,000 distinct CDR3 sequences in the sample; roughly 8.2% occur only once, and over 9% lies in the top ten. Sequenced material: PBMCs. Receptor source: a human donor in good health (CMV status not recorded). Some clones in this sample may be carry-over from other donors' samples. Both conserved end residues are part of each CDR3. Fields, in order: CDR3 length, clone size, J gene, V gene, D gene, CDR3 protein, CDR3 DNA. D genes are given only for firm matches. Clone size is shown for a subset of rows, as once, few, many or a class of expanded clone.

length: 16
size: many
J: TRBJ2-1
V: TRBV4-1
D: TRBD2
CDR3: CASSQVASGSYNEQFF
DNA: TGCGCCAGCAGCCAAGTCGCTAGCGGGTCATATAATGAGCAGTTCTTC

length: 16
size: many
J: TRBJ1-5
V: TRBV6-2/TRBV6-3
D: TRBD1
CDR3: CASNWDRVTLNQPQHF
DNA: TGTGCCAGCAACTGGGACAGGGTGACACTCAATCAGCCCCAGCATTTT

length: 16
size: many
J: TRBJ2-1
V: TRBV5-4
D: TRBD2
CDR3: CASSPGLAGSYNEQFF
DNA: TGTGCCAGCAGCCCGGGACTAGCGGGCTCCTACAATGAGCAGTTCTTC

length: 13
size: many
J: TRBJ2-5
V: TRBV7-2
D: .
CDR3: CASSLVGQETQYF
DNA: TGTGCCAGCAGCTTAGTAGGTCAAGAGACCCAGTACTTC

length: 15
size: .
J: TRBJ1-1
V: TRBV9
D: .
CDR3: CASSVGSIPDTEAFF
DNA: TGTGCCAGCAGCGTAGGATCTATACCGGACACTGAAGCTTTCTTT

length: 14
size: many
J: TRBJ2-5
V: TRBV7-9
D: .
CDR3: CASSPSRGSETQYF
DNA: TGTGCCAGCAGCCCTAGTAGAGGTTCAGAGACCCAGTACTTC

length: 12
size: many
J: TRBJ2-5
V: TRBV28
D: .
CDR3: CASSPRRETQYF
DNA: TGTGCCAGCAGTCCTCGCAGGGAGACCCAGTACTTC

length: 15
size: many
J: TRBJ2-1
V: TRBV28
D: TRBD2
CDR3: CASGDPGLAEIEQFF
DNA: TGTGCCAGCGGAGATCCGGGACTAGCGGAGATTGAGCAGTTCTTC

length: 14
size: .
J: TRBJ2-7
V: TRBV6-2/TRBV6-3
D: .
CDR3: CASSYGQLPYEQYF
DNA: TGTGCCAGCAGTTACGGACAGTTGCCCTACGAGCAGTACTTC

length: 17
size: .
J: TRBJ2-2
V: TRBV6-5
D: TRBD2
CDR3: CASSSRTSGGAAGELFF
DNA: TGTGCCAGCAGTAGCCGGACTAGCGGGGGGGCCGCCGGGGAGCTGTTTTTT

length: 11
size: many
J: TRBJ2-7
V: TRBV7-2
D: TRBD2
CDR3: CASSGGGEQYF
DNA: TGTGCCAGCAGCGGGGGGGGAGAGCAGTACTTC

length: 18
size: few
J: TRBJ2-7
V: TRBV27
D: TRBD1
CDR3: CASSLSAYPGTGLREQYF
DNA: TGTGCCAGCAGTTTATCGGCCTACCCCGGGACAGGACTTCGCGAGCAGTACTTC

length: 13
size: few
J: TRBJ2-1
V: TRBV6-6
D: .
CDR3: CASIIPGRNEQFF
DNA: TGTGCCAGCATCATTCCAGGAAGGAATGAGCAGTTCTTC